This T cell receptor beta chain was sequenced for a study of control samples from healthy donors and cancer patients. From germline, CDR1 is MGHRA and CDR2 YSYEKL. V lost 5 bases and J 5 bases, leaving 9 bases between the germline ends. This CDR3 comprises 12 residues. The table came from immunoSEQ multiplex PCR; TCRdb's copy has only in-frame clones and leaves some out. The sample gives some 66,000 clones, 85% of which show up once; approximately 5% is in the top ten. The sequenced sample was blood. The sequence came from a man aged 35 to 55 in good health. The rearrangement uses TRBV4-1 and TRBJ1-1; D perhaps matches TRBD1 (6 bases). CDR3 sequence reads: CASSSQGTEAFF. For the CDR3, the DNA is TGCGCCAGCAGCTCACAGGGTACTGAAGCTTTCTTT.